This T cell receptor (beta chain) was captured in a study of T cells in Graves' hyperthyroidism and ophthalmopathy. This clonotype was seen a single time. The antigen is unknown. Whole-study findings and limits: Blood also held most thyroid clonotypes expanded beyond 0.001.

The CDR3 totals 13 residues. CDR1 and CDR2 from the germline V gene are SNHLY and FYNNEI. Trimming cost V 2 bases and J 1 base, with 5 bases left between them. TCR beta CDR3 sequences were amplified from RNA transcripts. The HTBI primer set served for first-round RT-PCR of the TCR CDR3. TCRdb independently ran MiXCR on the multiplex PCR reads; one entry per CDR3 protein. Counted here are about 130,000 distinct CDR3 sequences, more than 20% occurring once; the ten biggest clones make up roughly 73%. Thyroid ultrasound, orbital computed tomography, clinical symptoms, and serum thyroxine and TRAb underpinned diagnoses.

J is TRBJ2-5 and V is TRBV2; D ambiguous. This receptor was identified in a woman aged 45 to 65 with Graves' hyperthyroidism that later progressed to Graves' ophthalmopathy. The sample taken for sequencing was blood. The CDR3, as DNA: TGTGCCAGCAGTGAACAGACCCAAGAGACCCAGTACTTC. Translated: CASSEQTQETQYF.